A selection of T cell receptor beta chains follows, all from one sample in a study of cytomegalovirus exposure and HLA in healthy donors. Method: immunoSEQ multiplex PCR; TCRdb's copy keeps in-frame clones and lacks some. The sample holds about 100,000 clones, around 80% seen once. The sample consisted of PBMCs. Receptors originate from a woman under 30 in good health and CMV-seronegative. The CDR3 runs from the conserved cysteine through the conserved F or W. The D gene is left open where the match is weak.

J gene | CDR3 length | D gene | V gene | CDR3 protein | CDR3 DNA
TRBJ1-2 | 14 | TRBD1 | TRBV29-1 | CSVGPGQGNYGYTF | TGCAGCGTTGGTCCCGGACAGGGTAACTATGGCTACACCTTC
TRBJ2-5 | 14 | - | TRBV5-6 | CASSWDQGYETQYF | TGTGCCAGCAGCTGGGATCAGGGCTACGAGACCCAGTACTTC
TRBJ2-1 | 13 | - | TRBV5-8 | CASSLVLYNEQFF | TGTGCCAGCAGCTTGGTACTCTACAATGAGCAGTTCTTC
TRBJ1-2 | 14 | - | TRBV5-6 | CASSLVPANYGYTF | TGTGCCAGCAGCTTGGTTCCGGCTAACTATGGCTACACCTTC
TRBJ2-3 | 18 | - | TRBV5-4 | CASSGERMEGARTDTQYF | TGTGCCAGCAGCGGAGAGCGTATGGAGGGGGCCCGCACAGATACGCAGTATTTT
TRBJ2-2 | 12 | - | TRBV7-9 | CASSLTPSGLFF | TGTGCCAGCAGCCTGACTCCTAGTGGGCTGTTTTTT
TRBJ1-2 | 13 | - | TRBV7-6 | CASSPTPNYGYTF | TGTGCCAGCAGCCCGACACCCAACTATGGCTACACCTTC
TRBJ2-3 | 14 | - | TRBV7-9 | CASSLTLSTDTQYF | TGTGCCAGCAGCTTAACTTTGAGCACAGATACGCAGTATTTT
TRBJ1-5 | 16 | - | TRBV19 | CASSIAGGYSNQPQHF | TGTGCCAGTAGTATTGCGGGGGGATATAGCAATCAGCCCCAGCATTTT
TRBJ2-7 | 14 | TRBD2 | TRBV7-2 | CASSLVAGLYEQYF | TGTGCCAGCAGCTTAGTAGCGGGTCTCTACGAGCAGTACTTC
TRBJ2-3 | 12 | - | TRBV7-2 | CASNERALGQYF | TGTGCCAGCAACGAGCGAGCGTTAGGGCAGTATTTT
TRBJ1-1 | 17 | - | TRBV9 | CASSAGQTVGVNTEAFF | TGTGCCAGCAGCGCCGGACAGACTGTTGGGGTGAACACTGAAGCTTTCTTT